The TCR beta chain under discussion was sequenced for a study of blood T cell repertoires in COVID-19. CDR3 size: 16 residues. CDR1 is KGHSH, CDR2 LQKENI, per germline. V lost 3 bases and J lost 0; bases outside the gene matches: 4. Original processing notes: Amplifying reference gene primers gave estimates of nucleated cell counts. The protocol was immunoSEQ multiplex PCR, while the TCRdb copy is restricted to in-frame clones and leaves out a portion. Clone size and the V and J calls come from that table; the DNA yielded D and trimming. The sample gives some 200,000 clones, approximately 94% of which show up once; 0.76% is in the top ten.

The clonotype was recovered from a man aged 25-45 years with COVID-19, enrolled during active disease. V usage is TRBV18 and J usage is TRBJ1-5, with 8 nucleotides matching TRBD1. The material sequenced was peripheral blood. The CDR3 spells CASSPPGQDSNQPQHF. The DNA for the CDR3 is TGTGCCAGCTCACCTCCGGGACAGGATAGCAATCAGCCCCAGCATTTT.